This is a list of T cell receptor beta chains from one sample in a study of T cells in Graves' hyperthyroidism and ophthalmopathy. In TCRdb, the multiplex PCR reads were re-called with MiXCR into one record per CDR3 protein. The sample records around 620,000 distinct CDR3 sequences, 16% being singletons. The material sequenced was blood. These TCRs come from a woman aged 25 to 39 with Graves' hyperthyroidism. CDR3s include the opening cysteine and the closing phenylalanine or tryptophan. A D gene is named only where the DNA matches it firmly. Not every row has a clone size; where given, it reads once, few, many or a size class.

len: 13; j_gene: TRBJ2-1; v_gene: TRBV2; abundance: many; d_gene: TRBD2; CDR3nt: TGTGCCAGCAGCGCAGGACTAGCAAATGAGCAGTTCTTC; CDR3aa: CASSAGLANEQFF
len: 13; j_gene: TRBJ1-2; v_gene: TRBV19; abundance: many; d_gene: NA; CDR3nt: TGTGCCACCAAAGCCACAGGGAACTATGGCTACACCTTC; CDR3aa: CATKATGNYGYTF
len: 15; j_gene: TRBJ2-7; v_gene: TRBV5-8; abundance: NA; d_gene: NA; CDR3nt: TGTGCCAGCAGCTTGGTGGGGAGTAGTGCCTACGAGCAGTACTTC; CDR3aa: CASSLVGSSAYEQYF
len: 16; j_gene: TRBJ2-7; v_gene: TRBV30; abundance: few; d_gene: NA; CDR3nt: TGTGCCTGGACCTCATTTACTGCGGGACATTTCGAAGAGCAGTACTTC; CDR3aa: CAWTSFTAGHFEEQYF
len: 14; j_gene: TRBJ2-7; v_gene: TRBV19; abundance: NA; d_gene: NA; CDR3nt: TGTGCCAGTAGTATTACAGGTCCCTATTACGAGCAGTACTTC; CDR3aa: CASSITGPYYEQYF
len: 14; j_gene: TRBJ1-2; v_gene: TRBV27; abundance: few; d_gene: NA; CDR3nt: TGTGCCAGCAGTTGGGCAGGCGGGATTTATGGCTACACCTTC; CDR3aa: CASSWAGGIYGYTF
len: 15; j_gene: TRBJ1-1; v_gene: TRBV5-1; abundance: many; d_gene: NA; CDR3nt: TGCGCCAGCAGCCTGATGGTAGGGCAGAACACTGAAGCTTTCTTT; CDR3aa: CASSLMVGQNTEAFF
len: 16; j_gene: TRBJ1-6; v_gene: TRBV7-2; abundance: NA; d_gene: TRBD1; CDR3nt: TGTGCCAGCAGGGGACAGGGTAGCTCCTATAATTCACCCCTCCACTTT; CDR3aa: CASRGQGSSYNSPLHF
len: 13; j_gene: TRBJ1-4; v_gene: TRBV2; abundance: many; d_gene: NA; CDR3nt: TGTGCCAGCAGTGGAACAGGGCTTGAAAAACTGTTTTTT; CDR3aa: CASSGTGLEKLFF
len: 16; j_gene: TRBJ2-7; v_gene: TRBV7-2; abundance: few; d_gene: TRBD2; CDR3nt: TGTGCCAGCAGCTCCGCTTACGGGAGCGGGAGGGCCCCGCGGTACTTC; CDR3aa: CASSSAYGSGRAPRYF
len: 13; j_gene: TRBJ2-7; v_gene: TRBV28; abundance: once; d_gene: NA; CDR3nt: TGTGCCAGCAGTTCGGGGACGATCTCCGAGCAGTACTTC; CDR3aa: CASSSGTISEQYF
len: 15; j_gene: TRBJ2-7; v_gene: TRBV30; abundance: NA; d_gene: NA; CDR3nt: TGTGCCTGGAGTCGGGGACCGGGGGCATCCTACGAGCAGTACTTC; CDR3aa: CAWSRGPGASYEQYF
len: 14; j_gene: TRBJ2-7; v_gene: TRBV7-9; abundance: NA; d_gene: NA; CDR3nt: TGTGCCAGCAGCTCCACAGAGAGCTCCTACGAGCAGTACTTC; CDR3aa: CASSSTESSYEQYF
len: 15; j_gene: TRBJ2-5; v_gene: TRBV24-1; abundance: NA; d_gene: NA; CDR3nt: TGTGCCACCAGTGATTTGGTGGACACCAAAGAGACCCAGTACTTC; CDR3aa: CATSDLVDTKETQYF
len: 17; j_gene: TRBJ2-7; v_gene: TRBV20-1; abundance: many; d_gene: TRBD2; CDR3nt: TGCAGTGCTAGATCTTACGGGGAGGCTAGCGGGACCTACGAGCAGTACTTC; CDR3aa: CSARSYGEASGTYEQYF
len: 15; j_gene: TRBJ1-4; v_gene: TRBV3-1; abundance: NA; d_gene: NA; CDR3nt: TGTGCCAGCAGGCAAATGTGCAGGGCGGATGAAAAACTGTTTTTT; CDR3aa: CASRQMCRADEKLFF
len: 10; j_gene: TRBJ1-2; v_gene: TRBV29-1; abundance: many; d_gene: NA; CDR3nt: TGCAGCGTTGATGGTTATGGCTACACCTTC; CDR3aa: CSVDGYGYTF
len: 16; j_gene: TRBJ1-5; v_gene: TRBV12-3/TRBV12-4; abundance: few; d_gene: NA; CDR3nt: TGTGCCAGCAGTCCCGTGGGGGCAAATGGCAATCAGCCCCAGCATTTT; CDR3aa: CASSPVGANGNQPQHF
len: 14; j_gene: TRBJ2-4; v_gene: TRBV6-5; abundance: few; d_gene: NA; CDR3nt: TGTGCCAGCACCCCCTCGGGGGCCAAAAACATTCAGTACTTC; CDR3aa: CASTPSGAKNIQYF
len: 16; j_gene: TRBJ2-7; v_gene: TRBV2; abundance: many; d_gene: TRBD2; CDR3nt: TGTGCCAGCAGGAAATCCAAACTAGCGGGAGCCTACGAGCAGTACTTC; CDR3aa: CASRKSKLAGAYEQYF
len: 12; j_gene: TRBJ2-5; v_gene: TRBV30; abundance: many; d_gene: NA; CDR3nt: TGTGCCTGGAATTCCGGGGGTGAGACCCAGTACTTC; CDR3aa: CAWNSGGETQYF
len: 14; j_gene: TRBJ2-1; v_gene: TRBV6-4; abundance: NA; d_gene: TRBD1; CDR3nt: TGTGCCAGCAGTCCCGACAGGGGGTTCAATGAGCAGTTCTTC; CDR3aa: CASSPDRGFNEQFF
len: 11; j_gene: TRBJ2-5; v_gene: TRBV7-8; abundance: many; d_gene: NA; CDR3nt: TGTGCCAGCAGTTGGGGAGAGACCCAGTACTTC; CDR3aa: CASSWGETQYF
len: 15; j_gene: TRBJ2-7; v_gene: TRBV12-3/TRBV12-4; abundance: many; d_gene: NA; CDR3nt: TGTGCCAGCAGCGACAATCTGGACACATCCTACGAGCAGTACTTC; CDR3aa: CASSDNLDTSYEQYF
len: 15; j_gene: TRBJ1-5; v_gene: TRBV12-3/TRBV12-4; abundance: NA; d_gene: TRBD1; CDR3nt: TGTGCCAGCAGTTTCCAGGGGGCTAGCAATCAGCCCCAGCATTTT; CDR3aa: CASSFQGASNQPQHF
len: 15; j_gene: TRBJ1-3; v_gene: TRBV30; abundance: many; d_gene: NA; CDR3nt: TGTGCCTGGGCAGGAGGACGCCGCTCTGGAAACACCATATATTTT; CDR3aa: CAWAGGRRSGNTIYF
len: 13; j_gene: TRBJ1-5; v_gene: TRBV20-1; abundance: few; d_gene: NA; CDR3nt: TGCAGTGCTAGGCAGCAGGGAACCCAGCCCCAGCATTTT; CDR3aa: CSARQQGTQPQHF
len: 14; j_gene: TRBJ2-5; v_gene: TRBV12-3/TRBV12-4; abundance: many; d_gene: NA; CDR3nt: TGTGCCAGCAGCCCGCCGGTGGGTCGGGAGACCCAGTACTTC; CDR3aa: CASSPPVGRETQYF
len: 13; j_gene: TRBJ2-7; v_gene: TRBV28; abundance: NA; d_gene: NA; CDR3nt: TGTGCCAGCAGTTTATCCGCAGGTAACGAGCAGTACTTC; CDR3aa: CASSLSAGNEQYF
len: 14; j_gene: TRBJ1-3; v_gene: TRBV3-1; abundance: many; d_gene: NA; CDR3nt: TGTGCCAGCAGTGGTGCAAGCTCTGGAAACACCATATATTTT; CDR3aa: CASSGASSGNTIYF
len: 13; j_gene: TRBJ1-5; v_gene: TRBV20-1; abundance: many; d_gene: NA; CDR3nt: TGCAGTGCTAGACGACACCTCAATCAGCCCCAGCATTTT; CDR3aa: CSARRHLNQPQHF
len: 15; j_gene: TRBJ1-1; v_gene: TRBV6-1; abundance: many; d_gene: NA; CDR3nt: TGTGCCAGCAGCTCCGAGGGGGGGCGGTGGACTGAAGCTTTCTTT; CDR3aa: CASSSEGGRWTEAFF
len: 16; j_gene: TRBJ2-5; v_gene: TRBV3-1; abundance: few; d_gene: NA; CDR3nt: TGTGCCAGCAGCCAAGGGATGAGAAACCCACAAGAGACCCAGTACTTC; CDR3aa: CASSQGMRNPQETQYF
len: 14; j_gene: TRBJ2-7; v_gene: TRBV5-6; abundance: NA; d_gene: NA; CDR3nt: TGTGCCAGCAGCTACTACGACGGACCCGCTGAGCAGTACTTC; CDR3aa: CASSYYDGPAEQYF
len: 16; j_gene: TRBJ2-1; v_gene: TRBV6-1; abundance: NA; d_gene: TRBD2; CDR3nt: TGTGCCAGCAGTCGGACTAGCGGGAGTTTCTACAATGAGCAGTTCTTC; CDR3aa: CASSRTSGSFYNEQFF
len: 17; j_gene: TRBJ1-4; v_gene: TRBV7-3; abundance: few; d_gene: TRBD1; CDR3nt: TGTGCCAGCAGCACAGCGGGACAGGGTCGAAAGGATGAAAAACTGTTTTTT; CDR3aa: CASSTAGQGRKDEKLFF
len: 14; j_gene: TRBJ2-3; v_gene: TRBV27; abundance: NA; d_gene: NA; CDR3nt: TGTGCCAGCAGAAAAATCTCTAGCACAGATACGCAGTATTTT; CDR3aa: CASRKISSTDTQYF
len: 14; j_gene: TRBJ2-7; v_gene: TRBV24-1; abundance: NA; d_gene: TRBD1; CDR3nt: TGTGCCACCGCCCAGGGGGCGAGCTCCTACGAGCAGTACTTC; CDR3aa: CATAQGASSYEQYF
len: 16; j_gene: TRBJ2-7; v_gene: TRBV27; abundance: NA; d_gene: TRBD2; CDR3nt: TGTGCCAGCAGCTCCCGGACTAGCGGGAGGGTATACGAGCAGTACTTC; CDR3aa: CASSSRTSGRVYEQYF
len: 13; j_gene: TRBJ2-7; v_gene: TRBV27; abundance: once; d_gene: NA; CDR3nt: TGTGCCAGCGGCTGGGGGGGCTACTACGAGCAGTACTTC; CDR3aa: CASGWGGYYEQYF
len: 13; j_gene: TRBJ2-3; v_gene: TRBV5-1; abundance: NA; d_gene: NA; CDR3nt: TGCGCCAGCAGCGAGGGGAGTTGGGATACGCAGTATTTT; CDR3aa: CASSEGSWDTQYF